This T cell receptor (beta chain) stems from a study of blood T cell repertoires in COVID-19 (dated by TCRdb to 2020 to 2022). For the study in its entirety: Collaborator samples came from the United States, Italy and Spain and covered acute and convalescent phases of COVID-19. The prospective study material was composed of cDNA or gDNA derived from T cells, B-cell-depleted T cells, or PBMCs. Subjects who had been exposed to COVID-19, were actively infected with it, or had recovered from it provided the deeply sampled blood TCRbeta repertoires that made up the dataset. The repertoires were made available in a free public database intended to serve as a resource for research on the immune response to SARS-CoV-2. Samples came from the ongoing ImmuneRACE study (first 160 participants) plus 1,254 subjects from 6 global collaborators. Nearly every sample came with metadata listing a de-identified subject ID, COVID-19 status, age in years and sex. HLA class I and class II types, where available, came from metadata supplied by the sample provider rather than from assay-based typing. Results the study describes overall, beyond this receptor: The quantity of clinical and demographic metadata differed by source and by participant and was supplied without curation.

At one collaborating source in Seattle, patients were enrolled during active infection and were followed longitudinally through the course of disease. Whole blood was collected in K2EDTA tubes by collaborating institutions according to the institutions' own protocols. For TCRbeta analysis, collaborator samples were shipped as frozen whole blood, as isolated PBMCs, or as DNA extracted from either sample type. TCRbeta CDR3 regions were amplified from genomic DNA using the immunoSEQ Assay, a bias-controlled multiplex PCR. In the paper's pipeline: Within the assay, amplification of reference gene primers was used to estimate how many nucleated cells each sample contained. To quantify the absolute abundance of each unique TCRbeta CDR3 rearrangement, sequence reads were collapsed and filtered. Productive Simpson clonality was computed per sample as the square root of Simpson's diversity index over productive rearrangements. In TCRdb, the immuneACCESS table is reduced to in-frame sequences with V and J assigned. These tables do not hold every clone; where another copy was compared, an unresolved V gene accounts for under half, and the others remain unexplained. That table furnishes V, J and clone size, whereas the DNA furnished D and trimming. The sample records some 300,000 clones, around 87% of which are singletons. The top ten hold about 1% of the sample.

The germline V gene specifies SGHRS as CDR1 and YFSETQ as CDR2. A distance of 13 bases separates the germline ends of V and J, which lose 0 bases and 6 bases respectively. The CDR3 covers 14 residues, taking in both the cysteine and the phenylalanine. The CDR3 DNA has 42 bases and is translated from base 1. Details on this clone: What antigen it recognizes has not been identified. The record has no base qualities; no much larger clone is one base away.

This receptor chain uses TRBV5-1 and TRBJ2-7, with the D gene uncertain. Sequencing was performed on peripheral blood. The TCR sequence derives from a woman in her thirties or forties with COVID-19, enrolled during active disease. The bases read TGCGCCAGCAGCTTGGTGCCCCTGCGTGGCGAGCAGTACTTC. Protein translation: CASSLVPLRGEQYF. With the rest looked up from the reference TRBV5-1 and TRBJ2-7 genes rather than sequenced, the full variable domain is KAGVTQTPRYLIKTRGQQVTLSCSPISGHRSVSWYQQTPGQGLQFLFEYFSETQRNKGNFPGRFSGRQFSNSRSEMNVSTLELGDSALYLCASSLVPLRGEQYFGPGTRLTVT.